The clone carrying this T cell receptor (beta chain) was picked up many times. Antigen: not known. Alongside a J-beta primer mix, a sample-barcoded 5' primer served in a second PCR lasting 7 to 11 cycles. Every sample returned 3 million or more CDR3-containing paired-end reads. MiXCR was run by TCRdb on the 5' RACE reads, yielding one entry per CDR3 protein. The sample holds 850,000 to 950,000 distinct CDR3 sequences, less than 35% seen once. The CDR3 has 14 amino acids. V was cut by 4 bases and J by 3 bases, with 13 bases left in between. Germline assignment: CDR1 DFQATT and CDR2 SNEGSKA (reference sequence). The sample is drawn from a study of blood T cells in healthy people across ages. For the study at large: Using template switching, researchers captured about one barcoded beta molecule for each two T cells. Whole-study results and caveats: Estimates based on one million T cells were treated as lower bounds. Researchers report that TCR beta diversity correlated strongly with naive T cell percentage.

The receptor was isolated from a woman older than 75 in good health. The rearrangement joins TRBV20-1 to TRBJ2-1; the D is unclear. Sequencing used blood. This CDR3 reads CSAIRSTDYNEQFF. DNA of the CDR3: TGCAGTGCTATACGATCCACAGACTACAATGAGCAGTTCTTC.